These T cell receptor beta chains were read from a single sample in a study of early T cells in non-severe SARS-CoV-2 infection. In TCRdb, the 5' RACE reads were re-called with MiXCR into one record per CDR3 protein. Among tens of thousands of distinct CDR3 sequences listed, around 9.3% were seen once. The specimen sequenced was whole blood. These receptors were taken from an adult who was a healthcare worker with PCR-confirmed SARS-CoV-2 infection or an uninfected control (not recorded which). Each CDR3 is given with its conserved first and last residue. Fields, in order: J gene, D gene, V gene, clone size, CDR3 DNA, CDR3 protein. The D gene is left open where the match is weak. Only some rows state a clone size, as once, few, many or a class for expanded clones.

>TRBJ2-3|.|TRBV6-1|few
TGTGCCAGCAGAGAGGGGGGATTTCCCACAGATACGCAGTATTTT
CASREGGFPTDTQYF
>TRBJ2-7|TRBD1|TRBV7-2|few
TGTGCCAGCAGCCTCACCCACCGGGGGACAGGGTGGGGCGAGCAGTACTTC
CASSLTHRGTGWGEQYF
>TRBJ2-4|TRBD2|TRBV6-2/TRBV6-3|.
TGTGCCAGCAGTCAAACCCGCGGGGGCATTCAGTACTTC
CASSQTRGGIQYF
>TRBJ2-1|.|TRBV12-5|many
TGTGCTAGTGGCAGCGACGGTCCCTACAATGAGCAGTTCTTC
CASGSDGPYNEQFF
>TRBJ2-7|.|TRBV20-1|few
TGCAGTGCTAGAGACCCCGGGGAGGACGAGCAGTACTTC
CSARDPGEDEQYF
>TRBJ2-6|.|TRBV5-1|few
TGCGCCAGCAGCCCGGTGGGCTCAGGATACTCTGGGGCCAACGTCCTGACTTTC
CASSPVGSGYSGANVLTF
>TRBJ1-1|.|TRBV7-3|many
TGTGCCAGCAGCGTCGGGACTCAACGCGAAGCTTTCTTT
CASSVGTQREAFF
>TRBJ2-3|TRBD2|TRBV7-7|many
TGTGCCAGCAGCCATCGACCGGGGGGGGCGACAGATACGCAGTATTTT
CASSHRPGGATDTQYF
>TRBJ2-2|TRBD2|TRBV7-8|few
TGTGCCAGCAGCGAAACCGGACTAGCGGGAGGGAAAATTACCGGGGAGCTGTTTTTT
CASSETGLAGGKITGELFF
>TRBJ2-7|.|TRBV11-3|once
TGTGCCAGCAGTCCAACCTACTACGAGCAGTACTTC
CASSPTYYEQYF
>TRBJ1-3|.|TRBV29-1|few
TGCAGCGGGCAGGGGCTCTCGGGAAACACCATATATTTT
CSGQGLSGNTIYF
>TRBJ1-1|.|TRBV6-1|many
TGTGCCAGCAGTGAAAGACCCCACGAGGGGACTGAAGCTTTCTTT
CASSERPHEGTEAFF
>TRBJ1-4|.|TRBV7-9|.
TGTGCCACCAAGCTAGGGGCAGAAAATGAAAAACTGTTTTTT
CATKLGAENEKLFF
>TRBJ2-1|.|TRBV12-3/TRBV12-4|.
TGTGCCAGCAGACTACTCTCCTACAATGAGCAGTTCTTC
CASRLLSYNEQFF
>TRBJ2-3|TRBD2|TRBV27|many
TGTGCCAGCAGTTTTTACAGCGGGGAGCGCACAGATACGCAGTATTTT
CASSFYSGERTDTQYF
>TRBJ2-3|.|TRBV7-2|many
TGTGCCAGCAGCTTAATTTTTCGCTTGGAGAGCACAGATACGCAGTATTTT
CASSLIFRLESTDTQYF
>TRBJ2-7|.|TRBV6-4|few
TGTGCCAATCCTTCGGCGGGTACGGAGCAGTACTTC
CANPSAGTEQYF
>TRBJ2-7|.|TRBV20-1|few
TGCAGTGCTAGAAAGGCGGTGGGTATTTACGAGCAGTACTTC
CSARKAVGIYEQYF
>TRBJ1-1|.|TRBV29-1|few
TGCAGCCCCCCTGGGGGGGAGGACACTGAAGCTTTCTTT
CSPPGGEDTEAFF
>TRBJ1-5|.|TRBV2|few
TGTGCCAGCTCGGACAGAGAAAGCAATCAGCCCCAGCATTTT
CASSDRESNQPQHF
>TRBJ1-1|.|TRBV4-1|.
TGCGCCAGCAGCCACCCACCGGGGGGACGTTGGAACACTGAAGCTTTCTTT
CASSHPPGGRWNTEAFF
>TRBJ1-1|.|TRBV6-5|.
TGTGCCAGCAGTGCAGCGGGGAAGAACACTGAAGCTTTCTTT
CASSAAGKNTEAFF
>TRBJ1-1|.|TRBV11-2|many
TGTGCCAGCAGCTTAGGCCCAGTCATGAACACTGAAGCTTTCTTT
CASSLGPVMNTEAFF
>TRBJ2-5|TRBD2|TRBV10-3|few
TGTGCCATCAGTGCGGGAGGGCGAGAACCCCAAGAGACCCAGTACTTC
CAISAGGREPQETQYF
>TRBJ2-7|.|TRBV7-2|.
TGTGCCAGCAGCTTAATACAGGTCTACGAGCAGTACTTC
CASSLIQVYEQYF
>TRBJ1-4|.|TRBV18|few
TGTGCCAGCTCACCCCTCAGTAATGAAAAACTGTTTTTT
CASSPLSNEKLFF
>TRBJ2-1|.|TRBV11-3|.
TGTGCCAGCAGCTTAGAAAGAGGATACCCAGGTACTAGTGAGCAGTTCTTC
CASSLERGYPGTSEQFF
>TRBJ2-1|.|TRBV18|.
TGTGCCAGCTCACCACCACAAACCTGGGCCGATGAGCAGTTCTTC
CASSPPQTWADEQFF
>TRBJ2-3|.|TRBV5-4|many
TGTGCCAGCAGCTTGGTTGCAGCAGATACGCAGTATTTT
CASSLVAADTQYF
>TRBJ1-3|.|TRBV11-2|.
TGTGCCAGCAGCTTAGCAGGGGTCGGAAACACCATATATTTT
CASSLAGVGNTIYF
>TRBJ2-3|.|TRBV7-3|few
TGTGCCAGCAGCCAAGGGGCAGATACGCAGTATTTT
CASSQGADTQYF
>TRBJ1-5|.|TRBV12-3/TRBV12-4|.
TGTGCCAGCAGTTTTGGGGGGGACAATCAGCCCCAGCATTTT
CASSFGGDNQPQHF
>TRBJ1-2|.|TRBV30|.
TGTGCCTGGACCACCGGCGGTGGCTACACCTTC
CAWTTGGGYTF
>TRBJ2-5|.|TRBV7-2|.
TGTGCCAGCAGCCCCCGTAAAGCCCAAGAGACCCAGTACTTC
CASSPRKAQETQYF
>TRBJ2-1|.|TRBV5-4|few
TGTGCCAGCAGCTTGGGGGGGGCCCGAGCGGGTAACAATGAGCAGTTCTTC
CASSLGGARAGNNEQFF
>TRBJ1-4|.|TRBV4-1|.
TGCGCCAGCAGCCAAACCCCCAGCAAGGGAAAACTGTTTTTT
CASSQTPSKGKLFF
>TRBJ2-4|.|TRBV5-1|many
TGCGCCAGCAGCACCCGATCCCGGTCGCTTCAGTACTTC
CASSTRSRSLQYF
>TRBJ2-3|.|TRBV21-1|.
TGTGCCAGCAGCAACGGAGGGGGATACAGCACAGATACGCAGTATTTT
CASSNGGGYSTDTQYF
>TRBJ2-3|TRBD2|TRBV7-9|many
TGTGCCAGCAGCTCCGATAGCGGGAGGGCCCAAGATACGCAGTATTTT
CASSSDSGRAQDTQYF
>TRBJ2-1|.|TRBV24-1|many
TGTGCCACCAGTGACCCCTATGGCGCTCAGCAGTTCTTC
CATSDPYGAQQFF
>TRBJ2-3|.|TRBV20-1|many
TGCAGTGCTAGAGATATGGGTAGGGCCTCTTACACAGATACGCAGTATTTT
CSARDMGRASYTDTQYF
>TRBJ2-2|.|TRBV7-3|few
TGTGCCAGCAGCTTGGGACCCGCGAACACCGGGGAGCTGTTTTTT
CASSLGPANTGELFF
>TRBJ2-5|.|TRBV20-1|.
TGCAGTACTAAAGGAGGGTTCCAAGAGACCCAGTACTTC
CSTKGGFQETQYF
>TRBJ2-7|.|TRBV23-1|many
TGCGCCAGCGGACTGGGGCGGTTGTACGAGCAGTACTTC
CASGLGRLYEQYF
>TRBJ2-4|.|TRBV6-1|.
TGTGCCAGCAGTGTGACCGAGAAAAACATTCAGTACTTC
CASSVTEKNIQYF
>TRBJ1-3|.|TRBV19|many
TGTGCCAGTGGGCCGAGATACTCTGGAAACACCATATATTTT
CASGPRYSGNTIYF
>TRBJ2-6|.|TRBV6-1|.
TGTGCCAGCCTGCTTAGTGGGGCCAACGTCCTGACTTTC
CASLLSGANVLTF
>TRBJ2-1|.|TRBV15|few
TGTGCCACCAGCAGAGATGAGGAGAATGAGCAGTTCTTC
CATSRDEENEQFF
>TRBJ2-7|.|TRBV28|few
TGTGCCAGCAGTTTTGGCGGCAGCTCCTACGAGCAGTACTTC
CASSFGGSSYEQYF
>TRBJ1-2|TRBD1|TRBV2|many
TGTGCCAGCAGTGCACCCGAATCGTCGACAGGGTTTAACTATGGCTACACCTTC
CASSAPESSTGFNYGYTF
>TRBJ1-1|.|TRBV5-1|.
TGCGCCAGCAGCGTGGGCGGATCGAACACTGAAGCTTTCTTT
CASSVGGSNTEAFF
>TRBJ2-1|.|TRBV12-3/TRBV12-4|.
TGTGCCAGCAAGAACCCCCTGAACAATGAGCAGTTCTTC
CASKNPLNNEQFF
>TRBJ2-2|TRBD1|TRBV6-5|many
TGTGCCAGCAGCTACAATACAGGGGACACCGGGGAGCTGTTTTTT
CASSYNTGDTGELFF
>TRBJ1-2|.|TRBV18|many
TGTGCCAGCTCACCGACATTAAGCTATGGCTACACCTTC
CASSPTLSYGYTF
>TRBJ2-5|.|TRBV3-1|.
TGTGCCAGCAGCCAAGAAGCTGGACGCCCATCGACCCAGTACTTC
CASSQEAGRPSTQYF
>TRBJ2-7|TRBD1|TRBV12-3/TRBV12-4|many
TGTGCCAGCAGCCGCGGACAGGGGCGCTCCTACGAGCAGTACTTC
CASSRGQGRSYEQYF
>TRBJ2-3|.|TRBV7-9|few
TGTGCCAGCAGCTCGGGAGCCCTGAGCACAGATACGCAGTATTTT
CASSSGALSTDTQYF